Listed below are T cell receptor beta chains from one sample, sequenced in a study of blood T cell repertoires in COVID-19. Clones were sequenced by immunoSEQ multiplex PCR, and TCRdb holds only the in-frame ones, with some missing. Among more than 250,000 clones listed, roughly 84% were seen once. Sequences were obtained from peripheral blood. These TCRs come from a man aged 45-65 years with active or convalescent COVID-19. Both conserved end residues are part of each CDR3. The order of the fields is D gene, CDR3 length, J gene, clone size, V gene, CDR3 DNA, CDR3 protein. The D gene is left open where the match is weak. Size tells how often a clone was seen (once, few, many) or the class of an expanded clone, and some rows leave it out.

. 14 TRBJ2-5 . TRBV5-1 TGCGCCAGCAGCTCCTCGGACAGTCAAGAGACCCAGTACTTC CASSSSDSQETQYF
TRBD1 16 TRBJ2-7 once TRBV7-2 TGTGCCAGCAGCTTAGTTGCCGGACAGGGGAGCTACGAGCAGTACTTC CASSLVAGQGSYEQYF
TRBD1 15 TRBJ1-1 . TRBV24-1 TGTGCCACCAGTGATTCCCGACAGGGGCAAACTGAAGCTTTCTTT CATSDSRQGQTEAFF
TRBD2 17 TRBJ2-1 . TRBV7-3 TGTGCCAGCAGCGCCCAATGGACTAGCGGGATCGCTGATGAGCAGTTCTTC CASSAQWTSGIADEQFF
. 16 TRBJ2-3 once TRBV30 TGTGCCTGGAGAGAGCTGGGCAAATCTAGCACAGATACGCAGTATTTT CAWRELGKSSTDTQYF
TRBD2 17 TRBJ2-1 . TRBV7-9 TGTGCCAGCTTCGGCCTAGCGGGAGTTAGGGGCTACAATGAGCAGTTCTTC CASFGLAGVRGYNEQFF
. 13 TRBJ1-2 . TRBV5-1 TGCGCCAGCGGGGAAGGGGGTAACTATGGCTACACCTTC CASGEGGNYGYTF
TRBD1 16 TRBJ2-3 . TRBV7-2 TGTGCCAGCAGTTCCAAACGACAGGGGGCCGCAGATACGCAGTATTTT CASSSKRQGAADTQYF
. 12 TRBJ2-1 few TRBV11-2 TGTGCCAGCACCCTATACGGGAATGAGCAGTTCTTC CASTLYGNEQFF
. 15 TRBJ2-6 . TRBV5-4 TGTGCCAGCAGCCCCGAGTACTCTGGGGCCAACGTCCTGACTTTC CASSPEYSGANVLTF
TRBD1 14 TRBJ2-5 . TRBV18 TGTGCCAGCTCACCAGACAGGGCCCAAGAGACCCAGTACTTC CASSPDRAQETQYF
. 15 TRBJ2-3 . TRBV24-1 TGTGCCACCAGTGGACGGGGTCTGGACACAGATACGCAGTATTTT CATSGRGLDTDTQYF
. 17 TRBJ2-1 . TRBV19 TGTGCCAGTAGTATCCCGCTGCGGTTGAGCTCCTACAATGAGCAGTTCTTC CASSIPLRLSSYNEQFF
TRBD1 14 TRBJ1-1 . TRBV28 TGTGCCAGCAGGGGGGGACAGGGGGACACTGAAGCTTTCTTT CASRGGQGDTEAFF
TRBD2 18 TRBJ2-7 . TRBV29-1 TGCAGCGTTGAAGAAACCACAGGGACTAGCGGGGGGGTCTACGAGCAGTACTTC CSVEETTGTSGGVYEQYF
TRBD1 16 TRBJ1-4 . TRBV6-1 TGTGCCAGCAGTGTAAACACAGGGGGCAAAAATGAAAAACTGTTTTTT CASSVNTGGKNEKLFF
TRBD2 14 TRBJ2-1 few TRBV2 TGTGCCAGCAGTACTAGCGGGAGCTACAATGAGCAGTTCTTC CASSTSGSYNEQFF
. 12 TRBJ1-5 . TRBV30 TGTGCCTGGAGCGCAGGTGAACAGCCCCAGCATTTT CAWSAGEQPQHF
. 13 TRBJ2-7 once TRBV6-1 TGTGCCAGCAGTGAAAACAGCTACTACGAGCAGTACTTC CASSENSYYEQYF
TRBD2 18 TRBJ2-5 . TRBV9 TGTGCCAGCAGCAGCGGGACTAGCGGGGGGCCATCCCAAGAGACCCAGTACTTC CASSSGTSGGPSQETQYF
. 15 TRBJ1-2 . TRBV5-1 TGCGCCAGCAGCTTGGAAGGGCAGGGGCTAACGGGCTACACCTTC CASSLEGQGLTGYTF